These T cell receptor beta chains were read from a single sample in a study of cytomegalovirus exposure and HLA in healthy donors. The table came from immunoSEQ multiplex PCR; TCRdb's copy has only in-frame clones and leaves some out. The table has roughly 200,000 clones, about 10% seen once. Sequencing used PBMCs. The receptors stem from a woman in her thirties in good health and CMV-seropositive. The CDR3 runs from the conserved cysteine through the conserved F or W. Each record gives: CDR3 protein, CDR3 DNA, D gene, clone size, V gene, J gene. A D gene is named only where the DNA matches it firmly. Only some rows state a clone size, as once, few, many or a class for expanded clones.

cdr3_aa: CASSPTRGLFNEQFF
cdr3_nt: TGTGCCAGCAGTCCAACCCGAGGACTATTCAATGAGCAGTTCTTC
d_call: .
clone_size: .
v_call: TRBV6-5
j_call: TRBJ2-1

cdr3_aa: CAKSHRGEKLFF
cdr3_nt: TGTGCCAAATCGCACAGGGGTGAAAAACTGTTTTTT
d_call: TRBD1
clone_size: few
v_call: TRBV2
j_call: TRBJ1-4

cdr3_aa: CASSKQGLGETQYF
cdr3_nt: TGTGCCAGCAGCAAGCAGGGGTTAGGGGAGACCCAGTACTTC
d_call: .
clone_size: few
v_call: TRBV7-8
j_call: TRBJ2-5

cdr3_aa: CASSIQGTFPHEQYF
cdr3_nt: TGTGCCAGCAGCATTCAGGGGACGTTCCCGCACGAGCAGTACTTC
d_call: .
clone_size: .
v_call: TRBV5-6
j_call: TRBJ2-7

cdr3_aa: CASSPGTQYNEQFF
cdr3_nt: TGTGCCAGCAGCCCCGGGACTCAGTACAATGAGCAGTTCTTC
d_call: .
clone_size: .
v_call: TRBV5-4
j_call: TRBJ2-1

cdr3_aa: CAWSVGQTEAFF
cdr3_nt: TGTGCCTGGAGTGTAGGACAGACTGAAGCTTTCTTT
d_call: .
clone_size: .
v_call: TRBV30
j_call: TRBJ1-1

cdr3_aa: CASSLETSGSHEQFF
cdr3_nt: TGTGCCAGCAGCTTGGAGACTAGCGGGAGCCATGAGCAGTTCTTC
d_call: TRBD2
clone_size: few
v_call: TRBV6-4
j_call: TRBJ2-1

cdr3_aa: CASSLIGTSGSGEQFF
cdr3_nt: TGTGCCAGCAGTTTGATTGGGACTAGCGGGAGTGGTGAGCAGTTCTTC
d_call: TRBD2
clone_size: .
v_call: TRBV27
j_call: TRBJ2-1

cdr3_aa: CASSASTYEQYF
cdr3_nt: TGTGCCAGCAGCGCCTCTACGTACGAGCAGTACTTC
d_call: .
clone_size: few
v_call: TRBV5-6
j_call: TRBJ2-7

cdr3_aa: CASSALAGANEQFF
cdr3_nt: TGTGCCAGCAGTGCGCTAGCGGGGGCGAATGAGCAGTTCTTC
d_call: TRBD2
clone_size: .
v_call: TRBV6-1
j_call: TRBJ2-1

cdr3_aa: CASSQDFPGSTDTQYF
cdr3_nt: TGTGCCAGCAGCCAAGATTTTCCGGGGAGCACAGATACGCAGTATTTT
d_call: .
clone_size: .
v_call: TRBV14
j_call: TRBJ2-3

cdr3_aa: CASSPPGTSGPRLWDEQYF
cdr3_nt: TGTGCCAGCAGCCCCCCAGGGACTAGCGGACCAAGGTTGTGGGACGAGCAGTACTTC
d_call: TRBD2
clone_size: few
v_call: TRBV7-2
j_call: TRBJ2-7

cdr3_aa: CASSLGDSPSYNEQFF
cdr3_nt: TGCGCCAGCAGCTTGGGGGACTCCCCCTCCTACAATGAGCAGTTCTTC
d_call: .
clone_size: few
v_call: TRBV5-1
j_call: TRBJ2-1

cdr3_aa: CASSQGVGPGNTGELFF
cdr3_nt: TGTGCCAGCAGCCAAGGCGTCGGTCCGGGGAACACCGGGGAGCTGTTTTTT
d_call: .
clone_size: few
v_call: TRBV4-2
j_call: TRBJ2-2

cdr3_aa: CASSLAKLAGGTDTQYF
cdr3_nt: TGCGCCAGCAGCTTGGCCAAACTAGCGGGAGGAACAGATACGCAGTATTTT
d_call: TRBD2
clone_size: .
v_call: TRBV5-1
j_call: TRBJ2-3

cdr3_aa: CASSDDSYGYTF
cdr3_nt: TGTGCCAGCAGTGACGACAGCTATGGCTACACCTTC
d_call: .
clone_size: .
v_call: TRBV25-1
j_call: TRBJ1-2

cdr3_aa: CAISEASSETQYF
cdr3_nt: TGTGCCATCAGTGAGGCTAGCTCGGAGACCCAGTACTTC
d_call: .
clone_size: few
v_call: TRBV10-3
j_call: TRBJ2-5

cdr3_aa: CASSSGLALYQETQYF
cdr3_nt: TGTGCCAGCAGCTCGGGACTAGCCCTATACCAAGAGACCCAGTACTTC
d_call: TRBD2
clone_size: few
v_call: TRBV5-4
j_call: TRBJ2-5

cdr3_aa: CASSLHPQGNLNTGELFF
cdr3_nt: TGCGCCAGCAGCTTACACCCGCAGGGGAACCTCAACACCGGGGAGCTGTTTTTT
d_call: .
clone_size: few
v_call: TRBV5-1
j_call: TRBJ2-2

cdr3_aa: CASSRTSGSEAYEQYF
cdr3_nt: TGCGCCAGCAGCCGGACTAGCGGGAGCGAGGCCTACGAGCAGTACTTC
d_call: TRBD2
clone_size: few
v_call: TRBV4-1
j_call: TRBJ2-7

cdr3_aa: CASRVGQGNEQFF
cdr3_nt: TGCGCCAGCAGAGTAGGACAGGGCAATGAGCAGTTCTTC
d_call: TRBD1
clone_size: few
v_call: TRBV5-1
j_call: TRBJ2-1

cdr3_aa: CASSPKGTGNQPQHF
cdr3_nt: TGTGCCAGCTCACCAAAGGGGACAGGCAATCAGCCCCAGCATTTT
d_call: TRBD1
clone_size: .
v_call: TRBV18
j_call: TRBJ1-5

cdr3_aa: CSVVGDRGPGANVLTF
cdr3_nt: TGCAGCGTTGTGGGGGACAGGGGGCCCGGGGCCAACGTCCTGACTTTC
d_call: TRBD1
clone_size: .
v_call: TRBV29-1
j_call: TRBJ2-6

cdr3_aa: CASSSPVGLLGETQYF
cdr3_nt: TGTGCCAGCAGCTCACCAGTGGGACTCCTAGGGGAGACCCAGTACTTC
d_call: .
clone_size: .
v_call: TRBV13
j_call: TRBJ2-5

cdr3_aa: CASSQDPRGIAKNIQYF
cdr3_nt: TGCGCCAGCAGCCAAGATCCGAGGGGGATAGCCAAAAACATTCAGTACTTC
d_call: .
clone_size: .
v_call: TRBV4-1
j_call: TRBJ2-4

cdr3_aa: CASSDPGTGKEKLFF
cdr3_nt: TGTGCCAGCAGTGACCCCGGGACAGGAAAGGAAAAACTGTTTTTT
d_call: TRBD1
clone_size: few
v_call: TRBV25-1
j_call: TRBJ1-4

cdr3_aa: CASSLRGMGNTIYF
cdr3_nt: TGTGCCAGCAGCTTACGGGGTATGGGAAACACCATATATTTT
d_call: .
clone_size: .
v_call: TRBV7-9
j_call: TRBJ1-3

cdr3_aa: CASTPGGDTQYF
cdr3_nt: TGTGCCAGCACCCCAGGGGGAGATACGCAGTATTTT
d_call: TRBD1
clone_size: .
v_call: TRBV27
j_call: TRBJ2-3

cdr3_aa: CASSYTPGSNEKLFF
cdr3_nt: TGTGCCAGCAGTTACACCCCGGGGAGTAATGAAAAACTGTTTTTT
d_call: .
clone_size: .
v_call: TRBV6-5
j_call: TRBJ1-4

cdr3_aa: CASSEQGGASNQPQHF
cdr3_nt: TGTGCCAGCAGTGAACAAGGGGGGGCAAGCAATCAGCCCCAGCATTTT
d_call: .
clone_size: .
v_call: TRBV2
j_call: TRBJ1-5

cdr3_aa: CASRVGVQGYYSHTEAFF
cdr3_nt: TGTGCCAGCAGGGTTGGGGTTCAGGGATACTATTCCCATACTGAAGCTTTCTTT
d_call: .
clone_size: .
v_call: TRBV27
j_call: TRBJ1-1

cdr3_aa: CASSSYTGTYSGNTIYF
cdr3_nt: TGTGCCAGCAGCTCTTACACCGGGACATACTCTGGAAACACCATATATTTT
d_call: .
clone_size: .
v_call: TRBV5-6
j_call: TRBJ1-3

cdr3_aa: CASSVQLAQVYEQYF
cdr3_nt: TGTGCCAGTAGTGTCCAACTAGCTCAGGTCTACGAGCAGTACTTC
d_call: .
clone_size: .
v_call: TRBV19
j_call: TRBJ2-7

cdr3_aa: CASSGPGAGGRINQPQHF
cdr3_nt: TGTGCCAGCAGTGGCCCCGGGGCAGGGGGGAGGATTAATCAGCCCCAGCATTTT
d_call: TRBD1
clone_size: few
v_call: TRBV6-1
j_call: TRBJ1-5

cdr3_aa: CAVGPGSGGPRDEQFF
cdr3_nt: .
d_call: .
clone_size: few
v_call: TRBV27
j_call: TRBJ2-1

cdr3_aa: CASSTRTSGSIADTQYF
cdr3_nt: TGTGCCAGCAGCACCCGGACTAGCGGGAGTATCGCAGATACGCAGTATTTT
d_call: TRBD2
clone_size: few
v_call: TRBV14
j_call: TRBJ2-3

cdr3_aa: CAWSVGTVTNYGYTF
cdr3_nt: TGTGCCTGGAGTGTCGGAACAGTTACTAACTATGGCTACACCTTC
d_call: .
clone_size: few
v_call: TRBV30
j_call: TRBJ1-2

cdr3_aa: CASSVAQVPTYEQYF
cdr3_nt: TGTGCCAGCAGCGTAGCTCAGGTTCCAACCTACGAGCAGTACTTC
d_call: .
clone_size: .
v_call: TRBV9
j_call: TRBJ2-7

cdr3_aa: CAWNRELGAFF
cdr3_nt: TGTGCCTGGAACAGGGAATTGGGAGCTTTCTTT
d_call: .
clone_size: .
v_call: TRBV30
j_call: TRBJ1-1

cdr3_aa: CASRTTSYEQYF
cdr3_nt: TGTGCCAGCAGAACCACTTCCTACGAGCAGTACTTC
d_call: .
clone_size: few
v_call: TRBV27
j_call: TRBJ2-7

cdr3_aa: CASSLHSTTYNEQFF
cdr3_nt: TGTGCCAGCTCACTTCACAGCACCACCTACAATGAGCAGTTCTTC
d_call: .
clone_size: .
v_call: TRBV18
j_call: TRBJ2-1

cdr3_aa: CASSIETLPYGYTF
cdr3_nt: TGTGCCAGTAGTATAGAGACACTGCCCTATGGCTACACCTTC
d_call: .
clone_size: few
v_call: TRBV19
j_call: TRBJ1-2

cdr3_aa: CASSLAREMQYF
cdr3_nt: TGTGCCAGCAGCTTAGCTCGCGAGATGCAGTACTTC
d_call: .
clone_size: .
v_call: TRBV7-8
j_call: TRBJ2-7

cdr3_aa: CASSLGWGQGSSYGYTF
cdr3_nt: TGTGCCAGCAGCTTGGGTTGGGGACAGGGCTCCTCCTATGGCTACACCTTC
d_call: TRBD1
clone_size: .
v_call: TRBV5-8
j_call: TRBJ1-2

cdr3_aa: CASSQWEGIQPQHF
cdr3_nt: TGCGCCAGCAGCCAATGGGAGGGCATTCAGCCCCAGCATTTT
d_call: .
clone_size: few
v_call: TRBV4-1
j_call: TRBJ1-5

cdr3_aa: CASSSMDRASEKLFF
cdr3_nt: TGTGCCAGCAGCTCCATGGACAGGGCGAGTGAAAAACTGTTTTTT
d_call: TRBD1
clone_size: few
v_call: TRBV7-2
j_call: TRBJ1-4

cdr3_aa: CASSSLGGVVESHLYF
cdr3_nt: TGTGCCAGCAGTTCCCTCGGGGGGGTGGTGGAATCCCATCTATATTTT
d_call: .
clone_size: .
v_call: TRBV6-6
j_call: TRBJ1-3

cdr3_aa: CASSYKGGTDTQYF
cdr3_nt: TGTGCCAGCAGTTATAAAGGGGGAACAGATACGCAGTATTTT
d_call: .
clone_size: .
v_call: TRBV6-5
j_call: TRBJ2-3

cdr3_aa: CASSLGLINSYEQYF
cdr3_nt: TGTGCCAGCAGCTTGGGACTAATAAACTCCTACGAGCAGTACTTC
d_call: TRBD2
clone_size: .
v_call: TRBV9
j_call: TRBJ2-7